Each of the 14 T cell receptor beta chains below was sequenced from the same sample in a study of cytomegalovirus exposure and HLA in healthy donors. Using immunoSEQ multiplex PCR, the repertoire was profiled, and TCRdb retains in-frame clones only, with some absent. The table includes 150,000 to 180,000 clones, more than 70% detected once. The sample consisted of PBMCs. All receptors derive from a human donor in good health.

CDR3 coding DNA: TGCGCCAGCAGCCAACACCTTTTGGGGGCCTCTGGAAACACCATATATTTT. Encoded protein: CASSQHLLGASGNTIYF. The chain is built from TRBV4-3 and TRBJ1-3; the D gene is possibly TRBD1 (6 bases). Trimming took 2 bases from V and 0 from J, leaving 14 bases between them. The CDR3 runs to 17 residues. Germline V gene lookup returns CDR1 LGHNA and CDR2 YSLEER.

The chain uses TRBV5-6 and TRBJ2-1, with 9 positions matching TRBD1. V dropped 4 bases and J dropped 0; count of bases not matched to a gene: 5. There are 16 residues in the CDR3. Per the germline V gene, CDR1 is SGHDT and CDR2 is YYEEEE. The CDR3 here is CASSEGTGSSYNEQFF. The CDR3 DNA sequence: TGTGCCAGCAGCGAGGGGACAGGGAGCTCCTACAATGAGCAGTTCTTC.

CDR3 bases: TGTGCCAGCAGTTTAAGTACAGGGGGCGATCAGCCCCAGCATTTT. Translation gives CASSLSTGGDQPQHF. V gene TRBV27 combines with J gene TRBJ1-5; TRBD1 aligns across 9 bases. Trimming removed 2 bases from V and 5 bases from J; junction bases left unmatched: 4. Germline loops: CDR1 MNHEY, CDR2 SMNVEV (reference sequence). This CDR3 has 15 residues.

The rearrangement joins TRBV18 to TRBJ1-1, with TRBD1 matching over 10 bases. J gave up 0 bases and V 3 bases, and 10 bases lay outside the gene matches. CDR1 KGHSH and CDR2 LQKENI come from the germline V gene. CDR3 size: 18 residues. CDR3 nucleotides: TGTGCCAGCTCACCTTCTGGGACAGGGGTTGTTATGAACACTGAAGCTTTCTTT. Its protein product is CASSPSGTGVVMNTEAFF.

The rearrangement links TRBV7-6 to TRBJ1-1, with D possibly matching TRBD1 (5 bases). From germline, CDR1 is SGHVS and CDR2 FNYEAQ. The V gene lost 5 bases and the J gene lost 1 base, with 11 bases spanning the gap. This CDR3 contains 14 residues. CDR3 sequence reads: CASSPQGWNTEAFF. The CDR3 DNA follows: TGTGCCAGCAGCCCTCAGGGTTGGAACACTGAAGCTTTCTTT. Together with reference TRBV7-6 and TRBJ1-1, the CDR3 gives the full variable domain: GAGVSQSPRYKVTKRGQDVALRCDPISGHVSLYWYRQALGQGPEFLTYFNYEAQQDKSGLPNDRFSAERPEGSISTLTIQRTEQRDSAMYRCASSPQGWNTEAFFGQGTRLTVV.

The chain recombines TRBV9 with TRBJ2-3; a weak D match, TRBD2 (6 bases). Germline V lookup: CDR1 SGDLS, CDR2 YYNGEE. CDR3 length equals 15 residues. With 2 bases removed from V and 2 bases from J, the gap between germline ends came to 12 bases. CDR3 residues: CASSVSGPPTDTQYF. For the CDR3, the DNA is TGTGCCAGCAGCGTCAGCGGGCCCCCCACAGATACGCAGTATTTT. Combining the CDR3 with reference TRBV9 and TRBJ2-3 gives the whole variable domain DSGVTQTPKHLITATGQRVTLRCSPRSGDLSVYWYQQSLDQGLQFLIQYYNGEERAKGNILERFSAQQFPDLHSELNLSSLELGDSALYFCASSVSGPPTDTQYFGPGTRLTVL.

This clone has a single count. This chain connects TRBV28 to TRBJ2-1; 10 bases agree with TRBD2. The junction had 12 bases not matched to a gene; V was cut back by 8 bases and J by 5 bases. Per the germline V gene, CDR1 is MDHEN and CDR2 is SYDVKM. The CDR3 has 16 amino acids. The DNA for the CDR3 is TGTGCCAGCGGGTTAGCTAGCGGGAGAAGGGACAATGAGCAGTTCTTC. Residues: CASGLASGRRDNEQFF.

The rearrangement links TRBV6-1 to TRBJ1-5, with D perhaps matching TRBD1 (5 bases). Germline V CDR1 and CDR2: MNHNS, SASEGT. The CDR3 covers 14 residues. V lost 8 bases to trimming and J lost 1 base, with 12 bases between them. The CDR3 spells CASRRPGSNQPQHF. The CDR3 DNA follows: TGTGCCAGCCGAAGGCCAGGGAGCAATCAGCCCCAGCATTTT.

V usage is TRBV5-1 and J usage is TRBJ2-3; D is possibly TRBD2 (5 bases). The CDR3 length is 14 residues. With 0 bases removed from V and 2 bases from J, the gap between germline ends came to 7 bases. Per the germline V gene, CDR1 is SGHRS and CDR2 is YFSETQ. In DNA, the CDR3 is TGCGCCAGCAGCTTGGCCGGGGACACAGATACGCAGTATTTT. It translates to CASSLAGDTDTQYF. The variable domain in full, with the rest retrieved from reference TRBV5-1 and TRBJ2-3, is KAGVTQTPRYLIKTRGQQVTLSCSPISGHRSVSWYQQTPGQGLQFLFEYFSETQRNKGNFPGRFSGRQFSNSRSEMNVSTLELGDSALYLCASSLAGDTDTQYFGPGTRLTVL.

In this sample, this clone turned up a few times. The chain is built from TRBV5-1 and TRBJ1-4; D is ambiguous. The V and J ends lost 0 bases and 0 bases respectively, with 9 bases between them. Germline-derived CDR1 and CDR2 are SGHRS and YFSETQ. The CDR3 consists of 16 residues. In DNA form, the CDR3 reads TGCGCCAGCAGCTTGGCCCCGAGGTCAACTAATGAAAAACTGTTTTTT. Protein sequence: CASSLAPRSTNEKLFF.

CDR3: CASSLDQGLDGYTF. The CDR3 DNA reads as TGTGCCAGCAGTCTTGACCAGGGTTTGGATGGCTACACCTTC. The chain is built from TRBV27 and TRBJ1-2, with a tentative D call TRBD1 (5 bases). Germline V lookup: CDR1 MNHEY, CDR2 SMNVEV (reference sequence). Trimming shortened V by 5 bases and J by 6 bases, and 16 bases separated the two germline ends. The CDR3 totals 14 residues.

V usage is TRBV5-4 and J usage is TRBJ2-2, with TRBD2 identical over 7 bases. The CDR3 has 14 amino acids. V gave up 4 bases and J gave up 5 bases; unmatched junction bases: 5. Germline V gene data show CDR1 as SGHNT and CDR2 as YYREEE (reference sequence). The CDR3 nucleotides are TGTGCCAGCAGCCTATCGGGGGGAACCGGGGAGCTGTTTTTT. Its protein is CASSLSGGTGELFF.

The genes are TRBV18 and TRBJ1-3, with D possibly being TRBD1 (6 bases). The CDR3 has 18 amino acids. The V end lost 2 bases, the J end lost 0 bases, and 17 bases lay between the germline ends. CDR1 and CDR2 from the germline V gene are KGHSH and LQKENI. Here the CDR3 reads CASSPVSQGKASGNTIYF. The CDR3 DNA follows: TGTGCCAGCTCACCAGTCTCCCAGGGGAAGGCCTCTGGAAACACCATATATTTT.

This clone showed up just a few times. J is TRBJ2-1 and V is TRBV7-6; 10 bases are shared with TRBD2. Unmatched junction bases numbered 6, after V lost 1 base and J lost 9 bases. The CDR3 extends over 15 amino acids. Germline CDR1 is SGHVS and CDR2 is FNYEAQ. CDR3 coding DNA: TGTGCCAGCAGCTTAGGGGCTAGCGGGAGTGGTGAGCAGTTCTTC. This sequence encodes CASSLGASGSGEQFF.